This paragraph reports one TCR beta chain. V was pared by 4 bases and J by 1 base, with 14 bases between. The V gene's germline CDR1 is SGHDT and CDR2 YYEEEE. The CDR3 is 15 amino acids. TCRdb keeps only in-frame clones here, not all; method: immunoSEQ multiplex PCR. The data show 57,000 or so clones, 90% seen once. This record comes from a study of T cell changes during pregnancy in multiple sclerosis. The chain recombines TRBV5-6 with TRBJ2-5, with D possibly TRBD2 on 6 matching bases. Sequenced here: peripheral blood, sampled in the third trimester of pregnancy. The receptor was derived from a female donor in good health, enrolled as a control in a pregnancy study. CDR3 nucleotide sequence: TGTGCCAGCAGCCTGGGGTGGGACTCCCAAGAGACCCAGTACTTC. Translated, it gives CASSLGWDSQETQYF. The complete variable domain, with remaining parts taken from reference TRBV5-6 and TRBJ2-5, reads DAGVTQSPTHLIKTRGQQVTLRCSPKSGHDTVSWYQQALGQGPQFIFQYYEEEERQRGNFPDRFSGHQFPNYSSELNVNALLLGDSALYLCASSLGWDSQETQYFGPGTRLLVL.